These 5 T cell receptor beta chains originate from one sample sequenced in a study of vaccination effects on CD4 cells after COVID-19. Using immunoSEQ multiplex PCR, the repertoire was profiled, and TCRdb retains in-frame clones only, with some absent. Altogether 50,000 to 70,000 clones are present, 70% to 85% being singletons, with the ten largest covering approximately 24%. Culture proceeded for about 11 days, and CD4+ T cells were then isolated. No antigen has been assigned to these receptors. The material was CD4+ T cells from PBMCs cultured without peptide, obtained before COVID-19 vaccination. Receptors originate from a human donor who had a prior SARS-CoV-2 infection.

The chain recombines TRBV30 with TRBJ2-1, with 7 positions matching TRBD2. Losses at the gene ends were 3 bases for V and 11 bases for J; bases not matched to a gene: 7. From germline, CDR1 is GTSNPN and CDR2 SVGIG (reference sequence). The CDR3 sequence is 12 residues long. DNA of the CDR3: TGTGCCTGGAGCCCGGTGGGGGGGAAGCAGTTCTTC. Its protein product is CAWSPVGGKQFF.

The chain joins TRBV10-1 to TRBJ2-1; 8 nucleotides match TRBD2. This CDR3 has 18 amino acids. Trimming removed 6 bases from V and 3 bases from J; junction bases left unmatched: 16. Per germline, CDR1 WNHNN and CDR2 SYGVQD (reference sequence). CDR3 sequence reads: CASRGPGTSGVFYNEQFF. CDR3 sequence (DNA): TGCGCCAGCAGAGGCCCCGGGACTAGTGGGGTCTTCTACAATGAGCAGTTCTTC.

V gene TRBV2 combines with J gene TRBJ1-2; 10 bases are a match to TRBD1. Germline lookup yields CDR1 SNHLY and CDR2 FYNNEI. This CDR3 is built from 14 residues. The V and J ends lost 5 bases and 3 bases, in that order; junction bases with no gene match: 3. CDR3 loop: CASSPGTGDYGYTF. The CDR3 DNA reads TGTGCCAGCAGTCCCGGGACAGGGGACTATGGCTACACCTTC. Full variable domain (missing parts from reference TRBV2 and TRBJ1-2): EPEVTQTPSHQVTQMGQEVILRCVPISNHLYFYWYRQILGQKVEFLVSFYNNEISEKSEIFDDQFSVERPDGSNFTLKIRSTKLEDSAMYFCASSPGTGDYGYTFGSGTRLTVV.

This clone was observed a handful of times. This sequence joins TRBV6-5 and TRBJ2-6; D is possibly TRBD1 (5 bases). The CDR3 spans 13 residues. V lost 5 bases to trimming and J lost 12 bases, with 14 bases between them. CDR1 is MNHEY and CDR2 is SVGAGI in the germline V gene. The CDR3 DNA follows: TGTGCCAGCAGTCCCCTAGGGGTCCGCGTCCTGACTTTC. Amino acid sequence: CASSPLGVRVLTF.

The J gene is TRBJ1-1, the V gene TRBV7-3; unclear D gene. Germline V gene lookup returns CDR1 SGHTA and CDR2 FQGTGA. There are 14 residues in the CDR3. The V end lost 3 bases, the J end lost 4 bases, and 12 bases lay between the germline ends. CDR3 amino acids: CASSFRHGSTEAFF. CDR3 bases: TGTGCCAGCAGCTTTAGACACGGAAGCACTGAAGCTTTCTTT. Using reference TRBV7-3 and TRBJ1-1 for the parts outside the CDR3, the full variable domain is GAGVSQTPSNKVTEKGKYVELRCDPISGHTALYWYRQSLGQGPEFLIYFQGTGAADDSGLPNDRFFAVRPEGSVSTLKIQRTERGDSAVYLCASSFRHGSTEAFFGQGTRLTVV.